This is a list of T cell receptor beta chains from one sample in a study of T cell repertoires in ileal Crohn's disease. The table came from immunoSEQ multiplex PCR; TCRdb's copy has only in-frame clones and leaves some out. The data show approximately 17,000 clones, 85% to 90% seen once. Material: ileal tissue. These receptors were collected from an adult with Crohn's disease. The CDR3 runs from the conserved cysteine through the conserved F or W. D genes are given only for firm matches. Not all rows give a size; the values are once, few, many and, for expanded clones, a class.

J	size	D	V	DNA	CDR3
TRBJ1-1	few	TRBD1	TRBV5-6	TGTGCCAGCAGCTTTGAACAGGGGGCTGAGGCTTTCTTT	CASSFEQGAEAFF
TRBJ2-7	.	TRBD1	TRBV11-2	TGTGCCAGCAGCTACAAACCGGGACAGGGAGGTTTGCAGTACTTC	CASSYKPGQGGLQYF
TRBJ2-3	.	TRBD2	TRBV5-1	TGCGCCAGCAGCTTGGTTAGCGGGACGTTCGATACGCAGTATTTT	CASSLVSGTFDTQYF
TRBJ2-1	.	TRBD1	TRBV29-1	TGCAGCGTTGTAGGTCATTGGGACAGGGGGCGGAGCAATGAGCAGTTCTTC	CSVVGHWDRGRSNEQFF
TRBJ2-5	.	.	TRBV5-6	TGTGCCAGCAGCTTGTTTGTTGGGCAATCCCAAGAGACCCAGTACTTC	CASSLFVGQSQETQYF
TRBJ2-1	.	TRBD2	TRBV4-2	TGTGCCAGCAGCCAAGGACTAGCTACCTACAATGAGCAGTTCTTC	CASSQGLATYNEQFF
TRBJ2-1	.	TRBD1	TRBV19	TGTGCCAGTACCACATGGGGGGACAGGGGATACAATGAGCAGTTCTTC	CASTTWGDRGYNEQFF
TRBJ2-2	.	.	TRBV27	TGTGCCAGCAGTCTTCAGGGTGCGAACACCGGGGAGCTGTTTTTT	CASSLQGANTGELFF
TRBJ2-2	.	.	TRBV10-3	TGTGCCATCAGCGGACAGAACACCGGGGAGCTGTTTTTT	CAISGQNTGELFF
TRBJ1-1	.	.	TRBV16	TGTGCCAGCAGCCTCTCGGCCAGACTATTGGGAGCTTTCTTT	CASSLSARLLGAFF
TRBJ2-5	.	TRBD2	TRBV29-1	TGCAGCGTGAGGAGGACTAGCGAAGAGACCCAGTACTTC	CSVRRTSEETQYF